This T cell receptor beta chain emerged from a study of T-cell reconstitution after alpha-beta-depleted transplantation in children. In regard to this clonotype: No antigen is known for it.

Unique molecular identifiers featured in how the TCRbeta library was prepared. TCRdb ran MiXCR on the PCR reads and lists one entry per CDR3 protein. The data hold hundreds of thousands of distinct CDR3 sequences, with 20% to 30% observed a single time. The CDR3 contains 15 residues. Losses at the gene ends were 8 bases for V and 8 bases for J; bases not matched to a gene: 13. Broader study findings: T cells produced anew were the main source of T-cell counts and diversity one year after transplant. Some patients owed their high day-60 TCRbeta diversity to surviving recipient T cells and thymic progenitors. The origin of alpha-beta T cells about two months after transplant was reportedly several hundred expanded graft clones.

The source material was PBMCs, mostly from graft donor cells, sampled 360 days after TCRalphabeta/CD19-depleted stem cell transplant. The chain couples TRBV12-3 or TRBV12-4 to TRBJ2-4; TRBD2 agrees at 9 bases. This clonotype was sampled from a female patient aged 2-10 years who had a stem cell transplant for congenital amegakaryocytic thrombocytopenia, so the T cells may come from the graft donor. CDR3 region: CASGEAGGGWDIQYF. The CDR3 bases are TGTGCCAGCGGGGAAGCGGGGGGAGGATGGGACATTCAGTACTTC.